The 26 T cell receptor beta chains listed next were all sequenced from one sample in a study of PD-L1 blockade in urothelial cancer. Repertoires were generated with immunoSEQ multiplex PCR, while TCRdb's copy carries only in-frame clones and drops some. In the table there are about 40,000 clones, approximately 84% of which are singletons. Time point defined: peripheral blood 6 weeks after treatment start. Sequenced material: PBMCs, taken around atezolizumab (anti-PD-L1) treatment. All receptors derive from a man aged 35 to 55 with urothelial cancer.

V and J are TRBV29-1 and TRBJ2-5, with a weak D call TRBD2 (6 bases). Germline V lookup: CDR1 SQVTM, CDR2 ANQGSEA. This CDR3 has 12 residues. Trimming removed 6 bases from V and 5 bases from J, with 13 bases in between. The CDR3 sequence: CSVGSAGETQYF. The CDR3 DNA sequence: TGCAGCGTGGGCTCCGCGGGGGAGACCCAGTACTTC.

The CDR3 loop reads CASSAGLGGGETQYF. The CDR3 DNA reads TGTGCCAGCAGTGCGGGACTGGGGGGTGGAGAGACCCAGTACTTC. The chain joins TRBV6-1 to TRBJ2-5; the D gene is possibly TRBD2 (6 bases). This CDR3 is built from 15 residues. Germline V gene lookup returns CDR1 MNHNS and CDR2 SASEGT. The V end was cut by 4 bases, the J end by 4 bases, with 16 bases between.

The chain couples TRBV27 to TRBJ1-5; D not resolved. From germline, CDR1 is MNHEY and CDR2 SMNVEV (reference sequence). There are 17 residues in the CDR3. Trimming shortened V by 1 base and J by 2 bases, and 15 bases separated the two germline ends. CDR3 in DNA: TGTGCCAGCAGTTTATGTCTGGCGGGAGGTTGCAATCAGCCCCAGCATTTT. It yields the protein CASSLCLAGGCNQPQHF.

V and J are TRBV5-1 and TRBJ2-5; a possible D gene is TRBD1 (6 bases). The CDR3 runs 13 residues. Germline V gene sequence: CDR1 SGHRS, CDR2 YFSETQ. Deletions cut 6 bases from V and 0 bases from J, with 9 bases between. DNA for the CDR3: TGCGCCAGCACAACAGGGTACCAAGAGACCCAGTACTTC. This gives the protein CASTTGYQETQYF.

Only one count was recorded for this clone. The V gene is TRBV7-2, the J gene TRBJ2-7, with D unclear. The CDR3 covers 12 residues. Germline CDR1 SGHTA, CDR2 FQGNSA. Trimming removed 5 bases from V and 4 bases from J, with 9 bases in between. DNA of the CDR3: TGTGCCAGCAGCCTAACAGCTTACGAGCAGTACTTC. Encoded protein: CASSLTAYEQYF.

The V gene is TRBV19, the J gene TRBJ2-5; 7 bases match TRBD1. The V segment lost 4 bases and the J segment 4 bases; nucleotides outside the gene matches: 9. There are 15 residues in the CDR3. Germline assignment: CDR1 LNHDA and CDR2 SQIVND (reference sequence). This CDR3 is CASSRAVQGIETQYF. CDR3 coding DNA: TGTGCCAGTAGTAGGGCCGTACAGGGGATAGAGACCCAGTACTTC. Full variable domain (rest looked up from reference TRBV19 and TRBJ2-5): DGGITQSPKYLFRKEGQNVTLSCEQNLNHDAMYWYRQDPGQGLRLIYYSQIVNDFQKGDIAEGYSVSREKKESFPLTVTSAQKNPTAFYLCASSRAVQGIETQYFGPGTRLLVL.

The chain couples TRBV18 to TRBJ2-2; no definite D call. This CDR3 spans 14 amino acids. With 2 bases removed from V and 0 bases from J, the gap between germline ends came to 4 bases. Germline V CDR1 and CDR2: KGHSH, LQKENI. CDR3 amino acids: CASSPGPNTGELFF. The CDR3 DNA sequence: TGTGCCAGCTCACCAGGCCCGAACACCGGGGAGCTGTTTTTT.

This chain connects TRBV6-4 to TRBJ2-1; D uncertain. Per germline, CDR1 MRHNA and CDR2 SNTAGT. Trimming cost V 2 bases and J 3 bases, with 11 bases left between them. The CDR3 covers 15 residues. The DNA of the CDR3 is TGTGCCAGCAGTGACGTTTCTAGGAGCTACAATGAGCAGTTCTTC. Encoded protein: CASSDVSRSYNEQFF.

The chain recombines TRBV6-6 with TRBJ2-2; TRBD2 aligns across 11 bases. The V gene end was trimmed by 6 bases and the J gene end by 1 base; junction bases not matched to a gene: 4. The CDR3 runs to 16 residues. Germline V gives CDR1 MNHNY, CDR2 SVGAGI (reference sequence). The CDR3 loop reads CASSLGLAGNTGELFF. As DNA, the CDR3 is TGTGCCAGCAGCCTCGGACTAGCGGGGAACACCGGGGAGCTGTTTTTT.

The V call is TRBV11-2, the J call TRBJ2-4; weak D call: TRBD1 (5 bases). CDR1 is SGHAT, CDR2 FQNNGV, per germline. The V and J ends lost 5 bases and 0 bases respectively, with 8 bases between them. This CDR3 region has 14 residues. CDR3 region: CASSEQAAKNIQYF. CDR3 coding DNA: TGTGCCAGCAGCGAACAGGCAGCCAAAAACATTCAGTACTTC.

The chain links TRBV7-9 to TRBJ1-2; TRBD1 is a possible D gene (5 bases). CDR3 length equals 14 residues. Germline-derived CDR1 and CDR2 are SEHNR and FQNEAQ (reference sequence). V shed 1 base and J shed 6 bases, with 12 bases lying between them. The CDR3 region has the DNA TGTGCCAGCAGCTTAGGACAGTTACAAGATGGCTACACCTTC. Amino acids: CASSLGQLQDGYTF.

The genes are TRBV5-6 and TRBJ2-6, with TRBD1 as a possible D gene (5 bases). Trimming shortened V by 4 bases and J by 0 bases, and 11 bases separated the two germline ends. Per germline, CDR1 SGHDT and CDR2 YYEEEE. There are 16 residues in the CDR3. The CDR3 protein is CASSTRQPSGANVLTF. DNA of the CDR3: TGTGCCAGCAGCACCCGACAGCCCTCTGGGGCCAACGTCCTGACTTTC.

CDR3 coding DNA: TGTGCCAGCAGCCCAGGGCGGACCTCCTCAACGCAGTATTTT. Its translation is CASSPGRTSSTQYF. J is TRBJ2-3 and V is TRBV5-8; a possible D gene is TRBD1 (5 bases). CDR3 size: 14 residues. The V gene's germline CDR1 is SGHTS and CDR2 YDEGEE. V was trimmed by 4 bases and J by 9 bases, leaving 18 bases between them.

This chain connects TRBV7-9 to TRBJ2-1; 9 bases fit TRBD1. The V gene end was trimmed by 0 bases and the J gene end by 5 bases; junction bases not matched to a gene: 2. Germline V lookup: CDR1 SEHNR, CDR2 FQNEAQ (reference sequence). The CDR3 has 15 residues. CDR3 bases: TGTGCCAGCAGCTTAGCGACAGGGGGGGACAATGAGCAGTTCTTC. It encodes CASSLATGGDNEQFF.

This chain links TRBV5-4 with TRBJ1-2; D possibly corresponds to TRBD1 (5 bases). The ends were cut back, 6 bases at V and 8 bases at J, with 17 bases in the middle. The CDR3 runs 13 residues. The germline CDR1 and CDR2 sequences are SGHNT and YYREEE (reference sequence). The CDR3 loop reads CASTLGQVGGYTF. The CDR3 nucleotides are TGTGCCAGCACCCTGGGGCAGGTAGGAGGCTACACCTTC. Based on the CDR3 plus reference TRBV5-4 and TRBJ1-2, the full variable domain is ETGVTQSPTHLIKTRGQQVTLRCSSQSGHNTVSWYQQALGQGPQFIFQYYREEENGRGNFPPRFSGLQFPNYSSELNVNALELDDSALYLCASTLGQVGGYTFGSGTRLTVV.

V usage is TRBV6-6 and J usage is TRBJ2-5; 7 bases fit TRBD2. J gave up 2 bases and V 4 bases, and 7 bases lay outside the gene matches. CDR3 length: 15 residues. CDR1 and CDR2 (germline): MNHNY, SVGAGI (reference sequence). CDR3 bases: TGTGCCAGCAGTTGGGGGGGAGTGGGTCAAGAGACCCAGTACTTC. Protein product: CASSWGGVGQETQYF.

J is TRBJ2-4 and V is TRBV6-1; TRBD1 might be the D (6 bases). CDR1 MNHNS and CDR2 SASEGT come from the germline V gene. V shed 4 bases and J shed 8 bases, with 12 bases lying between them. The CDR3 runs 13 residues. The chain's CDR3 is CASSVWTEDIQYF. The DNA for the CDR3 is TGTGCCAGCAGTGTTTGGACAGAGGACATTCAGTACTTC.

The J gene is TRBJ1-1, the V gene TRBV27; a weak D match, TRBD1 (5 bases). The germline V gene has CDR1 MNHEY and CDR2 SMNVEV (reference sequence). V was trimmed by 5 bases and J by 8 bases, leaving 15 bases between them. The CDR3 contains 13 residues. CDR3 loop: CASSEALTGEAFF. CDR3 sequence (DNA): TGTGCCAGCAGTGAAGCTCTTACAGGAGAAGCTTTCTTT.

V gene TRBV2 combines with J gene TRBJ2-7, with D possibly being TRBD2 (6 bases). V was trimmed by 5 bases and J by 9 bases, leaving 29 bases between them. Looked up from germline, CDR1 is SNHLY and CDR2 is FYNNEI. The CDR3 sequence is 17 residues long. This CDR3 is CASSPSRLTSGSLVQYF. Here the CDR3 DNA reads TGTGCCAGCAGTCCCTCCAGGCTGACTAGTGGGTCTCTGGTGCAGTACTTC.

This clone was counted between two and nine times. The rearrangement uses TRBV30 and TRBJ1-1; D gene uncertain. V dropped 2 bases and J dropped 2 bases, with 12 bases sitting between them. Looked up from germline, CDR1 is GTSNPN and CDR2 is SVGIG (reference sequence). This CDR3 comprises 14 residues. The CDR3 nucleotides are TGTGCCTGGAGTCGAGGGAGCCTTAACACTGAAGCTTTCTTT. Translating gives CAWSRGSLNTEAFF.

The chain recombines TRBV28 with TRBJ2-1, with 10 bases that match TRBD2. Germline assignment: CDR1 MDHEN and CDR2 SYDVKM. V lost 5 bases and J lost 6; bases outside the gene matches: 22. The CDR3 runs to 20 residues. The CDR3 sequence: CASSLATLRLAGGRINEQFF. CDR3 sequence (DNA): TGTGCCAGCAGTCTCGCCACCCTTCGACTAGCGGGCGGACGAATCAATGAGCAGTTCTTC.

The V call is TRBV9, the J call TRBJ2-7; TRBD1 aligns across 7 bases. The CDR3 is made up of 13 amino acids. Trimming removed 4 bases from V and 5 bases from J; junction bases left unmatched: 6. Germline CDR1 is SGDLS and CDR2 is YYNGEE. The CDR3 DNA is TGTGCCAGCAGCCGAGAGGACAGGAACGAGCAGTACTTC. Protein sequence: CASSREDRNEQYF.

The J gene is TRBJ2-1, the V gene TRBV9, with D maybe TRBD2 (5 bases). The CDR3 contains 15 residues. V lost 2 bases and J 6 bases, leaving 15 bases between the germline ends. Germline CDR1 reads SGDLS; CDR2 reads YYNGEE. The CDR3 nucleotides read TGTGCCAGCAGCGTGGAAGCAGGTCGGGGCAATGAGCAGTTCTTC. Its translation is CASSVEAGRGNEQFF.

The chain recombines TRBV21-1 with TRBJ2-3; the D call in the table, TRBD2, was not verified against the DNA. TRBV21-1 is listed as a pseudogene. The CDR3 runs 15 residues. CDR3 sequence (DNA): TGTGCCAGCAGCAAAGTCCCGGTTAGCACAGATACGCAGTATTTT. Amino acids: CASSKVPVSTDTQYF.

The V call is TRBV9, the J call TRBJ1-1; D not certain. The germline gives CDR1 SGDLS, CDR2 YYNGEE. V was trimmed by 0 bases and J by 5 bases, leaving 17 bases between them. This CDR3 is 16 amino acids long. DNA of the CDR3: TGTGCCAGCAGCGTAGATGGAGGGTCCGGGAGTACTGAAGCTTTCTTT. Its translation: CASSVDGGSGSTEAFF.

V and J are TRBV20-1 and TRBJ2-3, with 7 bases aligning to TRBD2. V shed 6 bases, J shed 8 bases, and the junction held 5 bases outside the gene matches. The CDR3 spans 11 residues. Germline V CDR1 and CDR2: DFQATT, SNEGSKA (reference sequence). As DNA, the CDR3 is TGCAGTGCCCTGCTAGCGGCTACGCAGTATTTT. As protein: CSALLAATQYF.